Listed below are T cell receptor beta chains from one sample, sequenced in a study of T cell clonotyping in hematopoietic cell transplantation. Data came from immunoSEQ multiplex PCR; TCRdb stores just in-frame clones and leaves some out. This table holds some 14,000 clones, about 60% found once. The sequencing sample was made of PBMCs. All receptors come from a human donor who either received an allogeneic hematopoietic cell transplant for a myeloid malignancy or was a related donor (not recorded which). Some clones in this sample may be carry-over from other donors' samples. CDR3s include the opening cysteine and the closing phenylalanine or tryptophan. The D gene is left open where the match is weak. Expanded clones get a size class; other rows say once, few or many, or leave the size out.

j_call clone_size v_call d_call cdr3_aa cdr3_nt
TRBJ1-4 - TRBV19 TRBD1 CASRRGGTNEKLFF TGTGCCAGTAGGAGAGGGGGCACTAATGAAAAACTGTTTTTT
TRBJ1-5 few TRBV7-2 TRBD1 CASSPTGGVLNQPQHF TGTGCCAGCAGCCCTACAGGGGGCGTTCTCAATCAGCCCCAGCATTTT
TRBJ2-7 - TRBV30 - CAWSVKALGRDSYYEQYF TGTGCCTGGAGCGTAAAGGCACTAGGACGGGACTCATACTACGAGCAGTACTTC
TRBJ1-6 - TRBV7-8 - CASSRVGDTNSPLHF TGTGCCAGCAGCCGGGTCGGGGACACCAATTCACCCCTCCACTTT
TRBJ2-1 - TRBV30 - CAWSKDNEQFF TGTGCCTGGAGTAAGGACAATGAGCAGTTCTTC
TRBJ1-6 - TRBV6-1 TRBD1 CASSEMAGGTSPLHF TGTGCCAGCAGTGAAATGGCAGGGGGGACTTCACCCCTCCACTTT
TRBJ2-5 few TRBV7-9 - CASSVRSETQYF TGTGCCAGCAGCGTAAGGAGTGAGACCCAGTACTTC
TRBJ2-7 - TRBV5-1 - CASSAGAYYEQYF TGCGCCAGCAGCGCCGGGGCTTACTACGAGCAGTACTTC
TRBJ1-5 - TRBV30 - CAWSGGHEGNQPQHF TGTGCCTGGAGTGGGGGACACGAGGGCAATCAGCCCCAGCATTTT
TRBJ2-7 - TRBV6-5 - CASREERAYEQYF TGTGCCAGCAGGGAGGAGAGGGCCTACGAGCAGTACTTC
TRBJ2-5 - TRBV7-2 - CASSPYRDQETQYF TGTGCCAGCAGCCCATACAGGGACCAAGAGACCCAGTACTTC
TRBJ1-2 few TRBV5-1 - CASSLETENNYGYTF TGCGCCAGCAGCTTGGAGACAGAGAATAACTATGGCTACACCTTC
TRBJ2-3 - TRBV6-5 TRBD1 CASSYPGQGLRVQYF TGTGCCAGCAGTTACCCCGGACAGGGATTAAGGGTCCAGTATTTT
TRBJ1-5 - TRBV7-6 TRBD1 CASSFGQGAGQPQHF TGTGCCAGCAGCTTTGGGCAGGGGGCAGGTCAGCCCCAGCATTTT
TRBJ1-1 few TRBV6-1 - CASSEQGRQKAFF TGTGCCAGCAGTGAGCAGGGACGACAAAAAGCTTTCTTT
TRBJ2-7 medium-sized TRBV4-2 TRBD2 CASSQDWASGFYEQYF TGTGCCAGCAGCCAAGATTGGGCTAGCGGGTTCTACGAGCAGTACTTC
TRBJ2-3 few TRBV4-2 - CASSQEWGNTQYF TGTGCCAGCAGCCAAGAGTGGGGAAATACGCAGTATTTT
TRBJ2-7 - TRBV6-5 TRBD1 CASSRTGLIYEQYF TGTGCCAGCAGCCGGACAGGCCTGATTTACGAGCAGTACTTC
TRBJ2-2 few TRBV2 - CASSGERIFLHGELFF TGTGCCAGCAGTGGAGAACGAATTTTCCTCCACGGGGAGCTGTTTTTT
TRBJ2-7 - TRBV29-1 - CSVDGFGYEQYF TGCAGCGTTGATGGATTCGGTTACGAGCAGTACTTC
TRBJ2-7 - TRBV5-6 - CASSFGRGYEQYF TGTGCCAGCAGCTTTGGACGGGGCTACGAGCAGTACTTC
TRBJ1-3 - TRBV30 - CAWKKAGNTIYF TGTGCCTGGAAGAAGGCTGGAAACACCATATATTTT
TRBJ1-6 - TRBV19 TRBD1 CASSQDRSENSPLHF TGTGCCAGTAGCCAGGACAGGAGTGAGAATTCACCCCTCCACTTT
TRBJ2-3 few TRBV7-9 TRBD2 CASSVNGRGTEEYF TGTGCCAGCAGCGTGAATGGGCGGGGGACTGAGGAGTATTTT
TRBJ2-2 - TRBV29-1 - CSVEAPYTATGELFF TGCAGCGTTGAAGCTCCCTACACCGCTACCGGGGAGCTGTTTTTT
TRBJ1-2 few TRBV6-1 TRBD1 CASSDPGQGNDYTF TGTGCCAGCAGTGACCCGGGACAGGGGAATGACTACACCTTC
TRBJ1-5 - TRBV6-5 - CAGRSGAGGNQPQHF TGTGCCGGCAGGTCGGGGGCAGGGGGCAATCAGCCCCAGCATTTT
TRBJ1-3 - TRBV30 - CAWSVGADGNTIYF TGTGCCTGGAGTGTAGGGGCAGATGGAAACACCATATATTTT
TRBJ1-1 - TRBV5-1 - CASSLEGPHTEAFF TGCGCCAGCAGCTTGGAAGGGCCCCACACTGAAGCTTTCTTT
TRBJ2-5 - TRBV29-1 - CSVDEETQYF TGCAGCGTAGACGAAGAGACCCAGTACTTC
TRBJ2-5 - TRBV30 - CAWSGDYIQETQYF TGTGCCTGGAGTGGTGACTACATCCAAGAGACCCAGTACTTC
TRBJ1-2 - TRBV7-2 - CASGQGRSLLIYGYTF TGTGCCAGCGGCCAGGGGCGATCGCTTCTGATTTATGGCTACACCTTC
TRBJ2-7 - TRBV30 - CAWSAGDSTYEQYF TGTGCCTGGAGTGCCGGAGACAGTACCTACGAGCAGTACTTC
TRBJ2-1 - TRBV28 TRBD1 CASSSPGQGPVEQFF TGTGCCAGCAGTTCCCCGGGACAGGGGCCGGTTGAGCAGTTCTTC
TRBJ2-7 - TRBV5-8 - CASSLVGGTYEQYF TGTGCCAGCAGCTTGGTTGGCGGGACCTACGAGCAGTACTTC
TRBJ2-7 few TRBV6-1 - CASSGTGIYEQYF TGTGCCAGCAGTGGCACAGGGATCTACGAGCAGTACTTC
TRBJ2-2 medium-sized TRBV27 TRBD1 CASSLRGFQGAGELFF TGTGCCAGCAGTTTACGAGGGTTCCAGGGGGCCGGGGAGCTGTTTTTT
TRBJ1-1 once TRBV30 - CAWKPYGTEAFF TGTGCCTGGAAACCGTACGGGACTGAAGCTTTCTTT
TRBJ2-7 - TRBV30 - CAWSRGEFHEQYF TGTGCCTGGAGTAGGGGGGAGTTCCACGAGCAGTACTTC
TRBJ2-3 - TRBV7-2 - CASSLADTQYF TGTGCCAGCAGCTTAGCAGATACGCAGTATTTT
TRBJ2-3 - TRBV4-2 - CASSQEDEMGDTQYF TGTGCCAGCAGCCAAGAGGACGAAATGGGGGATACGCAGTATTTT
TRBJ1-2 - TRBV30 - CAWSVGGYGYTF TGTGCCTGGAGTGTGGGTGGCTATGGCTACACCTTC
TRBJ2-3 few TRBV7-2 TRBD2 CASSSTSGFTDTQYF TGTGCCAGCAGCTCCACTAGCGGGTTCACAGATACGCAGTATTTT
TRBJ2-6 - TRBV14 - CASSQGSSGANVLTF TGTGCCAGCAGCCAAGGCTCTTCTGGGGCCAACGTCCTGACTTTC
TRBJ1-2 once TRBV5-1 - CASSPGGFYGYTF TGCGCCAGCAGCCCGGGAGGGTTTTATGGCTACACCTTC
TRBJ2-1 - TRBV9 TRBD1 CASSGDRDSYNEQFF TGTGCCAGCAGCGGGGACAGGGACTCCTACAATGAGCAGTTCTTC
TRBJ2-2 - TRBV30 TRBD2 CARRGLAGATGELFF TGTGCCCGGAGGGGACTAGCGGGGGCCACCGGGGAGCTGTTTTTT
TRBJ1-5 - TRBV19 TRBD1 CASSKGAGQPQHF TGTGCCAGCAGTAAGGGGGCCGGCCAGCCCCAGCATTTT
TRBJ2-7 once TRBV29-1 TRBD1 CSVKGQGSGEQYF TGCAGCGTTAAGGGACAGGGGTCCGGCGAGCAGTACTTC
TRBJ2-5 - TRBV28 - CASSRRQSGGETQYF TGTGCCAGCAGTCGAAGACAGTCTGGAGGAGAGACCCAGTACTTC
TRBJ1-4 - TRBV4-2 - CASSQPSTGYEKLFF TGTGCCAGCAGCCAACCCTCCACGGGTTACGAAAAACTGTTTTTT
TRBJ1-1 - TRBV2 - CASSLSGSVGAFF TGTGCCAGCAGCCTCTCCGGGTCAGTTGGAGCTTTCTTT
TRBJ1-2 - TRBV30 - CAWSAGSYGYTF TGTGCCTGGAGTGCAGGGAGCTATGGCTACACCTTC
TRBJ2-1 - TRBV5-4 - CASSLDRQTYYNEQFF TGTGCCAGCAGCTTGGATAGACAGACCTACTACAATGAGCAGTTCTTC